The 17 T cell receptor beta chains below come from one sample, sequenced in a study of T cells in Graves' hyperthyroidism and ophthalmopathy. RNA transcripts yielded amplified TCR beta CDR3 regions. HTBI primers were the set used in a first-round RT-PCR of the TCR CDR3. TCRdb re-derived calls from the multiplex PCR reads in MiXCR, one entry per CDR3 protein. In the table there are hundreds of thousands of distinct CDR3 sequences, around 20% of which are singletons. The sequencing sample was made of blood. These receptors all come from a woman in her 50s with Graves' hyperthyroidism that later progressed to Graves' ophthalmopathy.

The chain couples TRBV19 to TRBJ2-6; a weak D match, TRBD1 (5 bases). CDR3 length equals 16 residues. Trimming removed 5 bases at V and 0 bases at J, with 11 bases between. CDR1 LNHDA and CDR2 SQIVND come from the germline V gene (reference sequence). CDR3 protein: CASSSRQSSGANVLTF. CDR3 nucleotide sequence: TGTGCCAGTAGTTCGCGACAGAGCTCTGGGGCCAACGTCCTGACTTTC.

In this sample, this clonotype turned up many times. This chain connects TRBV12-3 or TRBV12-4 to TRBJ2-2; D may match TRBD1 or TRBD2 (5 bases each). V gave up 6 bases and J gave up 1 base, with 12 bases separating them. The CDR3 is made up of 15 amino acids. CDR3 nucleotide sequence: TGTGCCAGCAGCCCCGGGACGGTGAACACCGGGGAGCTGTTTTTT. Protein sequence: CASSPGTVNTGELFF.

This clonotype was counted at least ten times. At one end the junction does not follow the germline gene, possibly because of a read error. The chain couples TRBV5-1 to TRBJ1-3, with D possibly being TRBD1 (6 bases). Germline V gene lookup returns CDR1 SGHRS and CDR2 YFSETQ. The CDR3 extends over 14 amino acids. The chain's CDR3 is CASSLQGSGNTIYF. The CDR3 nucleotides are TGTGCCAGCAGCCTCCAGGGGTCTGGAAACACCATATATTTT.

There are a few counts of this clonotype. The chain uses TRBV6-1 and TRBJ2-5; the match to TRBD2 covers 14 bases. Per the germline V gene, CDR1 is MNHNS and CDR2 is SASEGT. With V trimmed by 10 bases and J by 1 base, 11 bases remained unmatched. The length of the CDR3 is 17 residues. CDR3 coding DNA: TGTGCCACCGTCCTTGAGGGACTAGCGGGGGCCCAAGAGACCCAGTACTTC. This encodes CATVLEGLAGAQETQYF.

This chain joins TRBV18 and TRBJ2-5; 11 bases line up with TRBD2. Looked up from germline, CDR1 is KGHSH and CDR2 is LQKENI. This CDR3 has 16 amino acids. The V segment lost 3 bases and the J segment 3 bases; nucleotides outside the gene matches: 6. In nucleotides, the CDR3 is TGTGCCAGCTCACCTCAACTAGCGGGGGTTAAAGAGACCCAGTACTTC. This encodes CASSPQLAGVKETQYF.

In its sample, this clonotype was seen a few times. This rearrangement joins TRBV10-2 to TRBJ2-3; 10 bases align to TRBD2. V was pared by 3 bases and J by 6 bases, with 6 bases of the junction left unmatched. This CDR3 region has 15 residues. Germline V CDR1 and CDR2: WSHSY, SAAADI. The CDR3 DNA sequence: TGCGCCAGCAGTGACGCTAGCGGGGGCATTGATACGCAGTATTTT. Protein product: CASSDASGGIDTQYF.

The chain joins TRBV10-2 to TRBJ2-1, with 11 bases fitting TRBD2. This CDR3 comprises 16 residues. Germline V gene data show CDR1 as WSHSY and CDR2 as SAAADI. The V segment lost 0 bases and the J segment 10 bases; nucleotides outside the gene matches: 8. The CDR3 DNA sequence: TGCGCCAGCAGTGAGTCGTTAGCGGGGGGGCGTAGCGAGCAGTTCTTC. Amino acids: CASSESLAGGRSEQFF.

This clonotype was counted between two and nine times. The rearrangement uses TRBV6-2 or TRBV6-3 and TRBJ2-1, with TRBD2 identical over 14 bases. CDR1 MNHEY and CDR2 SVGEGT come from the germline V gene. The J segment lost 2 bases and the V segment lost 6 bases, leaving 12 bases of the junction unmatched. This CDR3 comprises 19 residues. The CDR3 loop is CASRLRPSTSGGAYNEQFF. CDR3 in DNA: TGTGCCAGCAGGCTACGACCCTCGACTAGCGGGGGGGCCTACAATGAGCAGTTCTTC.

This clonotype has at least ten counts. The chain carries TRBV12-3 or TRBV12-4 and TRBJ1-1; no reliable D call. This CDR3 spans 14 amino acids. The V and J ends lost 1 base and 1 base respectively, with 7 bases between them. The CDR3: CASSLGYRNTEAFF. In nucleotides, the CDR3 is TGTGCCAGCAGTTTAGGGTACAGGAACACTGAAGCTTTCTTT.

The genes are TRBV20-1 and TRBJ2-5, with unresolved D. Germline V gene data show CDR1 as DFQATT and CDR2 as SNEGSKA (reference sequence). Trimming removed 4 bases at V and 3 bases at J, with 9 bases between. The CDR3 is made up of 12 amino acids. The CDR3 loop reads CSAIWSEETQYF. CDR3 DNA: TGCAGTGCTATTTGGAGTGAAGAGACCCAGTACTTC.

A remark on this clonotype: Just one base apart from a much larger clone, this may be a read error. The genes are TRBV6-5 and TRBJ2-1, with TRBD1 matching over 7 bases. The CDR3 spans 14 residues. The germline gives CDR1 MNHEY, CDR2 SVGAGI. The CDR3 nucleotides are TGTGCCAGCAATTACAGGGGTCTCCCCTACGAGCAGTTCTTC. This codes for CASNYRGLPYEQFF.

This clonotype has only a few counts. The J gene is TRBJ1-6, the V gene TRBV7-9; no clear D gene. V gave up 4 bases and J gave up 4 bases, with 11 bases separating them. The CDR3 runs 15 residues. Germline CDR1 and CDR2: SEHNR and FQNEAQ (reference sequence). This CDR3 is CASSSDFPYNSPLHF. In DNA form, the CDR3 reads TGTGCCAGCAGCTCAGATTTCCCGTATAATTCACCCCTCCACTTT. The full variable domain, completed using reference TRBV7-9 and TRBJ1-6, is DTGVSQNPRHKITKRGQNVTFRCDPISEHNRLYWYRQTLGQGPEFLTYFQNEAQLEKSRLLSDRFSAERPKGSFSTLEIQRTEQGDSAMYLCASSSDFPYNSPLHFGNGTRLTVT.

This sequence joins TRBV20-1 and TRBJ2-3; TRBD2 agrees at 11 bases. CDR3 length: 15 amino acids. The V gene end was trimmed by 5 bases and the J gene end by 4 bases; junction bases not matched to a gene: 8. Per the germline V gene, CDR1 is DFQATT and CDR2 is SNEGSKA (reference sequence). The CDR3 protein is CSARPLAGVADTQYF. The CDR3, as DNA: TGCAGTGCTCGGCCACTAGCGGGGGTGGCAGATACGCAGTATTTT.

In this sample, this clonotype turned up a few times. The CDR3 bases are TGTGCCAGCAGCTTACAGGTCGGGGCCGATTCACCCCTCCACTTT. This gives the protein CASSLQVGADSPLHF. The chain uses TRBV7-8 and TRBJ1-6; D perhaps matches TRBD1 (5 bases). V was cut by 2 bases and J by 8 bases, with 13 bases left in between. The CDR3 covers 15 residues. The germline CDR1 and CDR2 sequences are SGHVS and FQNEAQ. Using reference TRBV7-8 and TRBJ1-6 for the parts outside the CDR3, the full variable domain is GAGVSQSPRYKVAKRGQDVALRCDPISGHVSLFWYQQALGQGPEFLTYFQNEAQLDKSGLPSDRFFAERPEGSVSTLKIQRTQQEDSAVYLCASSLQVGADSPLHFGNGTRLTVT.

This clonotype was detected a few times. This chain connects TRBV13 to TRBJ2-3; D perhaps matches TRBD1 (5 bases). The V end was cut by 5 bases, the J end by 4 bases, with 13 bases between. This CDR3 contains 14 residues. CDR1 and CDR2 from the germline V gene are PRHDT and FYEKMQ (reference sequence). CDR3 in DNA: TGTGCCAGCAGCCCAGGGCCAGACCCAGATACGCAGTATTTT. Amino acids: CASSPGPDPDTQYF. The full variable domain, rest sourced from reference TRBV13 and TRBJ2-3, is AAGVIQSPRHLIKEKRETATLKCYPIPRHDTVYWYQQGPGQDPQFLISFYEKMQSDKGSIPDRFSAQQFSDYHSELNMSSLELGDSALYFCASSPGPDPDTQYFGPGTRLTVL.

The chain is built from TRBV29-1 and TRBJ1-1, with a possible D match to TRBD1 (6 bases). The germline V gene encodes CDR1 SQVTM and CDR2 ANQGSEA. CDR3 length: 14 amino acids. V was trimmed by 0 bases and J by 1 base, leaving 9 bases between them. CDR3 coding DNA: TGCAGCGTTGAAGACTTCAGGGGGAACACTGAAGCTTTCTTT. It specifies CSVEDFRGNTEAFF.

The chain couples TRBV9 to TRBJ2-3; 14 bases are shared with TRBD2. CDR3 size: 17 residues. CDR1 and CDR2 from the germline V gene are SGDLS and YYNGEE. V trimming: 2 bases; J trimming: 6 bases; junction bases outside the gene matches: 8. The CDR3 coding sequence is TGTGCCAGCAGCGTCGACATGGGACTAGCGGGGGTTGATACGCAGTATTTT. Translated: CASSVDMGLAGVDTQYF.